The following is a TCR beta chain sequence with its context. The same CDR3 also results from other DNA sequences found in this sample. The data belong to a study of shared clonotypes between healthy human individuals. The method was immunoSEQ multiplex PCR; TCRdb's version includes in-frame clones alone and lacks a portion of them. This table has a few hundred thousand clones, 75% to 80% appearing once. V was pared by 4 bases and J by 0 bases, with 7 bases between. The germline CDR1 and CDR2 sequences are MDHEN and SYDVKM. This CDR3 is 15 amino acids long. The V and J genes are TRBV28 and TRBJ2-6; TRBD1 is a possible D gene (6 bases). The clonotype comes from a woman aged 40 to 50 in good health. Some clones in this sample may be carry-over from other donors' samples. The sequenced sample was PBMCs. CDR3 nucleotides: TGTGCCAGCAGTTCACAGGGCTCTGGGGCCAACGTCCTGACTTTC. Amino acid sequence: CASSSQGSGANVLTF.